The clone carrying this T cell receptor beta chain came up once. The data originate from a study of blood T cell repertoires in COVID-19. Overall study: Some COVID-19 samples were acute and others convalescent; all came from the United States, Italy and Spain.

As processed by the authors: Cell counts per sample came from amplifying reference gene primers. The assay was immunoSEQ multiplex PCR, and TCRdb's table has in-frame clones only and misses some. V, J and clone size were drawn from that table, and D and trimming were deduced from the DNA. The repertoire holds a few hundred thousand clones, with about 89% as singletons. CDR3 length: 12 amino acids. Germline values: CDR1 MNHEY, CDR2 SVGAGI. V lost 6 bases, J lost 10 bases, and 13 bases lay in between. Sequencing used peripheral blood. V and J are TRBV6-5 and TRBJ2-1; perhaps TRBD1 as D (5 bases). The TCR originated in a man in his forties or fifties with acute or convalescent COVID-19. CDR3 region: CASRGPNLEQFF. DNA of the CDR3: TGTGCCAGCAGGGGGCCTAACCTAGAGCAGTTCTTC.